The TCR beta chain described here comes from a study of technical replicates of blood from several donors. Trimming took off 5 bases at V and 1 base at J, with 11 bases between the two ends. Germline V CDR1 and CDR2: LNHNV, YYDKDF (reference sequence). CDR3 length: 14 residues. The repertoire was sequenced with immunoSEQ multiplex PCR; TCRdb's copy has only in-frame clones and lacks some. In the table there are around 80,000 clones, roughly 93% of which are singletons. The TCR originated in a human donor in good health. This chain uses TRBV15 with TRBJ1-1, with D possibly being TRBD1 (6 bases). The sample comprised T cells isolated from PBMCs. The CDR3 sequence is CATSLGGGNTEAFF. CDR3 nucleotides: TGTGCCACCAGCTTAGGGGGGGGGAACACTGAAGCTTTCTTT.